This T cell receptor (beta chain) was captured by sequencing in a study of Ad26.COV2.S vaccination and SARS-CoV-2 variants. Study-wide results and caveats: Participants in the vaccine arm had higher spike-specific TCR breadth; placebo recipients had lower.

On this clone: Its antigen is undetermined.

V lost 5 bases, J lost 6 bases, and 7 bases stayed unmatched. The CDR3 sequence is 14 residues long. Germline CDR1 is SGHRS and CDR2 is YFSETQ. Treatment noted: about 20 received Ad26.COV2.S at low or high dose, single or two shots; 5 received placebo; per-sample allocation not given. The study sampled participants on day 63 after the first vaccine or placebo injection. Generated by immunoSEQ multiplex PCR, the TCRdb table keeps only in-frame clones and is missing some. The sample consists of some 480,000 clones, around 88% of them appearing once. The V gene is TRBV5-1, the J gene TRBJ1-1; TRBD1 agrees at 10 bases. The TCR sequence derives from a person aged 18 to 65 who received the Ad26.COV2.S COVID-19 vaccine or a placebo. The specimen comprised peripheral blood, sampled in a trial of Ad26.COV2.S vaccine versus placebo. The CDR3 region is CASRAGTGDPEAFF. The CDR3 DNA reads as TGCGCCAGCAGGGCCGGGACAGGGGATCCTGAAGCTTTCTTT.